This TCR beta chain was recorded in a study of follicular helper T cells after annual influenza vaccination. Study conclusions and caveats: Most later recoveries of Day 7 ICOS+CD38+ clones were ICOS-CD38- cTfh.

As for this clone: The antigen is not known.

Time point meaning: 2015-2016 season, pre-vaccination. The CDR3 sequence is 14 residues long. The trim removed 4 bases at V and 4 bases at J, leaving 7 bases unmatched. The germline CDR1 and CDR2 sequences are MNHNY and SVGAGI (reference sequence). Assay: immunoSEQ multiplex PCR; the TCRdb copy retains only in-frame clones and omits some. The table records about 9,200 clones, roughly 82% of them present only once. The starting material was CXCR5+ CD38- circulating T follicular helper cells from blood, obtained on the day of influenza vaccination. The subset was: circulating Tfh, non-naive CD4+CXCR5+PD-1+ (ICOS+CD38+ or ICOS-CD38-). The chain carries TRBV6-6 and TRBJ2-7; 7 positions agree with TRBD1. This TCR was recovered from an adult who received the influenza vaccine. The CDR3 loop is CASSSTGTEYEQYF. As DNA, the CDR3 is TGTGCCAGCAGTTCGACCGGGACAGAGTACGAGCAGTACTTC.